This T cell receptor beta chain was recorded in a study of T cell repertoires in cytomegalovirus infection. Points on this clonotype: Possible read error: a much larger clone is one base away.

Germline loops: CDR1 SGHDN, CDR2 FVKESK. V was trimmed by 0 bases and J by 5 bases, leaving 16 bases between them. This CDR3 has 16 amino acids. TCRdb re-called the reads with MiXCR, one entry per CDR3 protein. This table holds hundreds of thousands of distinct CDR3 sequences, roughly 24% found once. The TCR sequence derives from a human donor in good health (CMV status not recorded). Some clones in this sample may be carry-over from other donors' samples. The sample consisted of CD8+ T cells from PBMCs. V and J are TRBV14 and TRBJ1-2, with D perhaps TRBD1 (6 bases). The CDR3 loop is CASSQDRTDHPYGYTF. The CDR3 DNA is TGTGCCAGCAGCCAAGATCGGACAGACCACCCATATGGCTACACCTTC. The full variable domain, completed using reference TRBV14 and TRBJ1-2, is EAGVTQFPSHSVIEKGQTVTLRCDPISGHDNLYWYRRVMGKEIKFLLHFVKESKQDESGMPNNRFLAERTGGTYSTLKVQPAELEDSGVYFCASSQDRTDHPYGYTFGSGTRLTVV.